The T cell receptor beta chain under discussion was sequenced for a study of OX40 agonist ivuxolimab in advanced cancers. The repertoire was sequenced with immunoSEQ multiplex PCR; TCRdb's copy has only in-frame clones and lacks some. Here the sample spans tens of thousands of clones, roughly 83% being singletons. This CDR3 comprises 15 residues. The germline CDR1 and CDR2 sequences are SEHNR and FQNEAQ (reference sequence). V lost 5 bases to trimming and J lost 5 bases; unmatched junction nucleotides: 4. V gene TRBV7-9 combines with J gene TRBJ2-1; 12 positions match TRBD2. The sample was CD4+ or CD8+ T cells sorted from blood, taken in a trial of the OX40 agonist ivuxolimab. The source of this sequence is an adult with an advanced solid tumor such as melanoma, head and neck, liver or kidney cancer. CDR3 DNA: TGTGCCAGCAGCCCGGGACTAGCGGGCCACAATGAGCAGTTCTTC. It is translated as CASSPGLAGHNEQFF.